The 19 T cell receptor beta chains listed next were all sequenced from one sample in a study of T cells in tuberculosis. As to time point: new active TB diagnosis, blood taken before or within 7 days of starting treatment. Libraries were prepared by immunoSEQ multiplex PCR; TCRdb keeps only in-frame clonotypes and omits some of them. This table holds about 33,000 clones, roughly nine tenths found once. This material consisted of PBMCs, taken at tuberculosis diagnosis. The receptors originated from an adult with tuberculosis. Some clones in this sample may be carry-over from other donors' samples.

This chain uses TRBV18 with TRBJ2-1, with TRBD1 identical over 7 bases. The trim removed 3 bases at V and 7 bases at J, leaving 6 bases unmatched. Germline values: CDR1 KGHSH, CDR2 LQKENI. The CDR3 is 14 residues long. CDR3 bases: TGTGCCAGCTCACCTGGACAGGAAAGAAATGAGCAGTTCTTC. Its translation is CASSPGQERNEQFF.

Worth noting for this clone: Different DNA sequences within this sample yield the same CDR3. This chain connects TRBV6-1 to TRBJ2-7; 8 bases align to TRBD1. Germline assignment: CDR1 MNHNS and CDR2 SASEGT. J was trimmed by 4 bases and V by 3 bases; bases with no gene match: 8. This CDR3 contains 15 residues. For the CDR3, the DNA is TGTGCCAGCAGTGAGGGGACAGGAGTGGGATACGAGCAGTACTTC. Protein: CASSEGTGVGYEQYF.

The chain links TRBV6-5 to TRBJ1-1; no definite D call. There are 13 residues in the CDR3. Trimming shortened V by 10 bases and J by 6 bases, and 18 bases separated the two germline ends. The germline V gene encodes CDR1 MNHEY and CDR2 SVGAGI. The CDR3 nucleotides read TGTGCCATCAGAGAGGGCGCGGTCTCTGAAGCTTTCTTT. Translating gives CAIREGAVSEAFF.

The chain recombines TRBV18 with TRBJ2-7, with D uncertain. V was pared by 3 bases and J by 2 bases, with 5 bases between. This CDR3 spans 12 amino acids. Germline V lookup: CDR1 KGHSH, CDR2 LQKENI. The CDR3 loop is CASSPPTYEQYF. The CDR3 region has the DNA TGTGCCAGCTCACCTCCTACCTACGAGCAGTACTTC.

The genes are TRBV6-5 and TRBJ1-1; 7 nucleotides agree with TRBD1. The J segment lost 2 bases and the V segment lost 0 bases, leaving 3 bases of the junction unmatched. Germline-derived CDR1 and CDR2 are MNHEY and SVGAGI. The CDR3 has 15 amino acids. CDR3 residues: CASSYSGTANTEAFF. The CDR3 DNA is TGTGCCAGCAGTTACTCCGGGACAGCAAACACTGAAGCTTTCTTT.

The chain uses TRBV29-1 and TRBJ1-1; a possible D gene is TRBD1 (5 bases). CDR3 length: 12 amino acids. Germline V gene sequence: CDR1 SQVTM, CDR2 ANQGSEA. Between the trimmed V and J ends, which lost 7 bases and 5 bases, there was a span of 14 bases. In DNA form, the CDR3 reads TGCAGCGCAGGGCAGGGTCGAACTGAAGCTTTCTTT. Residues: CSAGQGRTEAFF.

This sequence joins TRBV7-9 and TRBJ1-4, with TRBD1 matching over 8 bases. CDR3 length: 14 residues. CDR1 and CDR2 (germline): SEHNR, FQNEAQ (reference sequence). Trimming cost V 4 bases and J 5 bases; bases outside gene matches: 3. CDR3 loop: CASSSWDRNEKLFF. The DNA for the CDR3 is TGTGCCAGCAGCTCATGGGACAGGAATGAAAAACTGTTTTTT.

This chain links TRBV5-8 with TRBJ2-2, with D perhaps matching TRBD1 (5 bases). The CDR3 runs 15 residues. The V end was cut by 1 base, the J end by 3 bases, with 10 bases between. Germline loops: CDR1 SGHTS, CDR2 YDEGEE. Here the CDR3 DNA reads TGTGCCAGCAGCTTGCAGGGAAGCGACACCGGGGAGCTGTTTTTT. This codes for CASSLQGSDTGELFF.

This clone was seen only once. The chain is built from TRBV5-4 and TRBJ2-2; TRBD2 might be the D (6 bases). V dropped 2 bases and J dropped 4 bases, with 9 bases sitting between them. This CDR3 spans 14 amino acids. Germline loops: CDR1 SGHNT, CDR2 YYREEE (reference sequence). CDR3 region: CASSFAGGTGELFF. The CDR3 bases are TGTGCCAGCAGCTTTGCCGGGGGCACCGGGGAGCTGTTTTTT.

This rearrangement joins TRBV18 to TRBJ2-1, with D perhaps TRBD2 (5 bases). Trimming cost V 3 bases and J 0 bases, with 6 bases left between them. There are 14 residues in the CDR3. Per the germline V gene, CDR1 is KGHSH and CDR2 is LQKENI. CDR3 loop: CASSPGLSYNEQFF. The CDR3 DNA is TGTGCCAGCTCACCCGGACTCTCCTACAATGAGCAGTTCTTC.

The gene calls are TRBV19 and TRBJ2-2; D remains ambiguous. The V end lost 2 bases, the J end lost 5 bases, and 12 bases lay between the germline ends. The CDR3 is 15 amino acids. The V gene's germline CDR1 is LNHDA and CDR2 SQIVND (reference sequence). The CDR3 nucleotides read TGTGCCAGTAGTATACCGGAGTCCTTGACCGGGGAGCTGTTTTTT. Protein product: CASSIPESLTGELFF.

The J gene is TRBJ1-3, the V gene TRBV7-9; D is possibly TRBD1 (6 bases). The CDR3 covers 15 residues. Germline-derived CDR1 and CDR2 are SEHNR and FQNEAQ (reference sequence). Deletions cut 3 bases from V and 3 bases from J, with 12 bases between. CDR3 loop: CASSFNRERGNTIYF. The CDR3 coding sequence is TGTGCCAGCAGCTTTAACAGGGAACGTGGAAACACCATATATTTT. Variable domain in full (rest from reference TRBV7-9 and TRBJ1-3): DTGVSQNPRHKITKRGQNVTFRCDPISEHNRLYWYRQTLGQGPEFLTYFQNEAQLEKSRLLSDRFSAERPKGSFSTLEIQRTEQGDSAMYLCASSFNRERGNTIYFGEGSWLTVV.

V is TRBV7-2 and J is TRBJ1-5, with a tentative D call TRBD1 (6 bases). The CDR3 contains 16 residues. Germline V gives CDR1 SGHTA, CDR2 FQGNSA. Deletions cut 0 bases from V and 4 bases from J, with 13 bases between. The CDR3 DNA follows: TGTGCCAGCAGCTTAGCGATGGACAGACGTAATCAGCCCCAGCATTTT. This codes for CASSLAMDRRNQPQHF. The variable domain in full, completed from reference TRBV7-2 and TRBJ1-5, reads GAGVSQSPSNKVTEKGKDVELRCDPISGHTALYWYRQSLGQGLEFLIYFQGNSAPDKSGLPSDRFSAERTGGSVSTLTIQRTQQEDSAVYLCASSLAMDRRNQPQHFGDGTRLSIL.

The CDR3 DNA reads TGTGCCAGCAGCTTAGCCGGGACACTAATTTCCGGGGAGCTGTTTTTT. This gives the protein CASSLAGTLISGELFF. The V gene is TRBV11-2, the J gene TRBJ2-2, with D possibly TRBD1 on 6 matching bases. The CDR3 loop spans 16 amino acids. Trimming left V 1 base short and J 6 bases short, with 15 bases between. Germline assignment: CDR1 SGHAT and CDR2 FQNNGV.

The rearrangement uses TRBV5-1 and TRBJ1-2; no reliable D call. Trimming removed 1 base from V and 4 bases from J, with 11 bases in between. The CDR3 consists of 14 residues. Germline V gene lookup returns CDR1 SGHRS and CDR2 YFSETQ. The DNA for the CDR3 is TGCGCCAGCAGCTTGCAAGAGGTTAGCTATGGCTACACCTTC. Protein: CASSLQEVSYGYTF. The full variable domain, rest sourced from reference TRBV5-1 and TRBJ1-2, is KAGVTQTPRYLIKTRGQQVTLSCSPISGHRSVSWYQQTPGQGLQFLFEYFSETQRNKGNFPGRFSGRQFSNSRSEMNVSTLELGDSALYLCASSLQEVSYGYTFGSGTRLTVV.

The chain employs TRBV5-1 and TRBJ1-1, with D unresolved. Trimming pared 4 bases from V and 4 bases from J, leaving 14 bases between. Germline values: CDR1 SGHRS, CDR2 YFSETQ. The CDR3 is 14 residues long. CDR3 region: CASSAVSGGTEAFF. The DNA of the CDR3 is TGCGCCAGCAGCGCAGTATCTGGAGGCACTGAAGCTTTCTTT.

The chain is built from TRBV2 and TRBJ1-4; 9 positions agree with TRBD1. This CDR3 has 15 residues. The germline gives CDR1 SNHLY, CDR2 FYNNEI. Trimming took 6 bases from V and 8 from J; bases not matched to a gene: 10. The CDR3 coding sequence is TGTGCCAGCAGCAAAGGATGGGACAGGGCCGAAAAACTGTTTTTT. Translating gives CASSKGWDRAEKLFF.

J is TRBJ1-5 and V is TRBV21-1; the table's D call of TRBD1 was not tested on the DNA. TRBV21-1 is a pseudogene segment. This CDR3 comprises 17 residues. The CDR3 DNA reads TGTGCCAGCAGCAAAGAGGTCCAGGTTTATAGCAATCAGCCCCAGCATTTT. It codes for CASSKEVQVYSNQPQHF.

The chain recombines TRBV5-1 with TRBJ1-1, with D possibly being TRBD1 (5 bases). V gave up 4 bases and J gave up 0 bases, with 10 bases separating them. This CDR3 contains 14 residues. Germline-derived CDR1 and CDR2 are SGHRS and YFSETQ. Here the CDR3 reads CASSGGSMNTEAFF. The CDR3 DNA follows: TGCGCCAGCAGCGGGGGGAGCATGAACACTGAAGCTTTCTTT.